Below are 15 T cell receptor beta chains sequenced from a single sample in a study of T cells in Graves' hyperthyroidism and ophthalmopathy. From RNA transcripts, TCR beta CDR3 regions were amplified. RT-PCR in the first round (using the HTBI primer set) targeted the TCR CDR3. TCRdb re-derived calls from the multiplex PCR reads in MiXCR, one entry per CDR3 protein. The table has about half a million distinct CDR3 sequences, about 20% seen once. Sequencing was performed on blood. These receptors were collected from a man between 35 and 55 years old with Graves' ophthalmopathy.

This sequence joins TRBV6-2 or TRBV6-3 and TRBJ2-3; perhaps D is TRBD1 or TRBD2 (5 bases each). Germline assignment: CDR1 MNHEY and CDR2 SVGEGT. The length of the CDR3 is 12 residues. The V gene lost 7 bases and the J gene lost 6 bases, with 11 bases spanning the gap. CDR3 in DNA: TGTGCCAGCAATGAGGGGTTGGATACGCAGTATTTT. Translation gives CASNEGLDTQYF.

This clonotype was recorded a few times. Just one base apart from a much larger clone, this may be a read error. This chain links TRBV24-1 with TRBJ2-1; the D gene is possibly TRBD2 (6 bases). The length of the CDR3 is 13 residues. CDR1 is KGHDR, CDR2 SFDVKD, per germline. CDR3 nucleotide sequence: TGTACCACCAGTGAGGGCCGGGGGATTGAGCAGTTCTTC. It codes for CTTSEGRGIEQFF.

This clonotype has just a few counts. The chain combines TRBV28 with TRBJ2-1; 10 bases match TRBD1. Germline CDR1 MDHEN, CDR2 SYDVKM. This CDR3 region has 16 residues. V lost 1 base, J lost 5 bases, and 5 bases stayed unmatched. The CDR3 region has the DNA TGTGCCAGCAGTTTATTAGGGACAGGGGAGGACAATGAGCAGTTCTTC. It translates to CASSLLGTGEDNEQFF.

This clonotype was detected many times. The chain employs TRBV2 and TRBJ1-1; D is undetermined. Germline assignment: CDR1 SNHLY and CDR2 FYNNEI. The CDR3 is made up of 12 amino acids. V was cut by 1 base and J by 5 bases, with 5 bases left in between. The CDR3, as DNA: TGTGCCAGCAGTGAAGTGGGAACTGAAGCTTTCTTT. The encoded protein is CASSEVGTEAFF.

There are a few counts of this clonotype. The chain combines TRBV28 with TRBJ2-5; weak D call: TRBD1 (5 bases). Trimming removed 3 bases at V and 2 bases at J, with 10 bases between. The CDR3 has 14 amino acids. Per the germline V gene, CDR1 is MDHEN and CDR2 is SYDVKM. CDR3 protein: CASSFPDRQETQYF. The CDR3 nucleotides read TGTGCCAGCAGTTTCCCAGACAGACAAGAGACCCAGTACTTC.

This chain connects TRBV5-1 to TRBJ1-2; D possibly corresponds to TRBD1 (5 bases). V lost 0 bases to trimming and J lost 6 bases, with 12 bases between them. CDR3 length: 14 amino acids. The V gene's germline CDR1 is SGHRS and CDR2 YFSETQ. The CDR3: CASSLALGEDGYTF. The CDR3 nucleotides are TGCGCCAGCAGCTTGGCCTTGGGGGAGGATGGCTACACCTTC.

The chain couples TRBV18 to TRBJ2-7; 7 bases line up with TRBD2. The CDR3 loop spans 14 amino acids. The V and J ends lost 6 bases and 3 bases, in that order; junction bases with no gene match: 8. Germline values: CDR1 KGHSH, CDR2 LQKENI. In nucleotides, the CDR3 is TGTGCCAGCTCGTCCCGGGACTACCACTACGAGCAGTACTTC. Its translation: CASSSRDYHYEQYF.

This clonotype showed up just a few times. V usage is TRBV15 and J usage is TRBJ1-1; D is possibly TRBD1 (5 bases). Looked up from germline, CDR1 is LNHNV and CDR2 is YYDKDF (reference sequence). This CDR3 comprises 17 residues. V lost 2 bases and J 1 base, leaving 17 bases between the germline ends. This CDR3 is CATSRRPGDPSNTEAFF. CDR3 bases: TGTGCCACCAGCAGAAGACCGGGGGATCCTTCGAACACTGAAGCTTTCTTT.

The chain has TRBV30 and TRBJ2-2; 7 positions match TRBD1. From germline, CDR1 is GTSNPN and CDR2 SVGIG (reference sequence). The CDR3 runs 16 residues. The V and J ends lost 4 bases and 0 bases, in that order; junction bases with no gene match: 8. CDR3: CAWNRGRRPNTGELFF. The CDR3 region has the DNA TGTGCCTGGAATAGGGGGCGCCGACCGAACACCGGGGAGCTGTTTTTT.

The gene calls are TRBV4-1 and TRBJ2-2; D might be TRBD1 (5 bases). This CDR3 has 17 amino acids. V was trimmed by 0 bases and J by 0 bases, leaving 11 bases between them. Germline V lookup: CDR1 MGHRA, CDR2 YSYEKL. In nucleotides, the CDR3 is TGCGCCAGCAGCCAAGATCTTAAGACAGCGAACACCGGGGAGCTGTTTTTT. Its protein is CASSQDLKTANTGELFF.

This clonotype appeared many times. V is TRBV12-3 or TRBV12-4 and J is TRBJ2-1; D possibly corresponds to TRBD2 (6 bases). V lost 6 bases and J 0 bases, leaving 12 bases between the germline ends. The CDR3 extends over 15 amino acids. The DNA of the CDR3 is TGTGCCAGCAGCGTTGGGGGGAGCTCCTACAATGAGCAGTTCTTC. This codes for CASSVGGSSYNEQFF.

This clonotype was seen more than once but under ten times. This chain connects TRBV7-9 to TRBJ1-2; no firm D call. V was cut by 1 base and J by 7 bases, with 7 bases left in between. The germline V gene encodes CDR1 SEHNR and CDR2 FQNEAQ (reference sequence). The CDR3 extends over 12 amino acids. The CDR3 coding sequence is TGTGCCAGCAGCTTAGTGGATACTGGCTACACCTTC. Translation: CASSLVDTGYTF.

This clonotype has just a few counts. The chain carries TRBV5-1 and TRBJ1-2, with D unresolved. V lost 5 bases and J 1 base, leaving 12 bases between the germline ends. The CDR3 extends over 14 amino acids. Looked up from germline, CDR1 is SGHRS and CDR2 is YFSETQ. CDR3 amino acids: CASRIDRLNYGYTF. The CDR3 bases are TGCGCCAGCAGGATCGATCGGCTTAACTATGGCTACACCTTC.

The chain uses TRBV20-1 and TRBJ2-7; 7 bases line up with TRBD2. Per the germline V gene, CDR1 is DFQATT and CDR2 is SNEGSKA (reference sequence). This CDR3 spans 14 amino acids. Trimming at V came to 5 bases and at J to 5 bases, leaving 12 bases not matched to a gene. CDR3: CSALPGGSSNEQYF. The CDR3 bases are TGCAGTGCTTTACCGGGCGGGAGTAGCAACGAGCAGTACTTC.

V and J are TRBV3-1 and TRBJ2-1; either TRBD1 or TRBD2 may fit D (5 bases each). The germline V and J ends were trimmed by 3 bases and 7 bases, with 13 bases remaining between them. The CDR3 spans 14 residues. Germline values: CDR1 LGHDT, CDR2 YNNKEL (reference sequence). The DNA of the CDR3 is TGTGCCAGCAGCCACTCCGGGGCGCGAAATGAGCAGTTCTTC. Translating it yields CASSHSGARNEQFF.